The rows below give T cell receptor beta chains drawn from one sample of a study of blood T cell repertoires in COVID-19. Some clones are missing from TCRdb's copy, which holds only in-frame ones; the method was immunoSEQ multiplex PCR. Altogether about 45,000 clones are present, just under 70% being singletons, with the ten largest covering under 6.5%. Sequenced material: peripheral blood. The receptors originated from an elderly man with acute or convalescent COVID-19. The CDR3 runs from the conserved cysteine through the conserved F or W. D genes are given only for firm matches.

j_call d_call v_call cdr3_nt cdr3_aa
TRBJ1-6 . TRBV19 TGTGCCAGCGGCGGGGGGCGGGATTCACCCCTCCACTTT CASGGGRDSPLHF
TRBJ2-5 . TRBV12-3/TRBV12-4 TGTGCCAGCAGTTTTTCCGGAGAAGAGACCCAGTACTTC CASSFSGEETQYF
TRBJ1-5 . TRBV3-1/TRBV3-2 TGTGCCAGCAGCCAAGACAGGGATCAGCCCCAGCATTTT CASSQDRDQPQHF
TRBJ2-1 . TRBV19 TGTGCCAGTAGTTGGGCCCCCCGAGATGAGCAGTTCTTC CASSWAPRDEQFF
TRBJ1-5 . TRBV6-5 TGTGCCAGCAGCCCCAACAGGGCCCAAGATCAGCCCCAGCATTTT CASSPNRAQDQPQHF
TRBJ2-5 . TRBV20-1 TGCAGTGCTAGTCTAGGCGAGACCCAGTACTTC CSASLGETQYF
TRBJ1-4 . TRBV5-1 TGCGCCAGCAGCTTGCAGGACAGCTTTAATGAAAAACTGTTTTTT CASSLQDSFNEKLFF
TRBJ1-4 . TRBV19 TGTGCCAGTAGTCTCCGGACAGCCGTTAATGAAAAACTGTTTTTT CASSLRTAVNEKLFF
TRBJ1-3 TRBD1 TRBV7-2 TGTGCCAGCAGTCTGGGACAGGTCCTCTCTGGAAACACCATATATTTT CASSLGQVLSGNTIYF
TRBJ2-3 . TRBV3-1/TRBV3-2 TGTGCCAGCAGTCAAGCCCCCGAACAGGGAGGGAGCACAGATACGCAGTATTTT CASSQAPEQGGSTDTQYF
TRBJ1-1 . TRBV19 TGTGCCAGTAGTATAGAGGGGGGGACCATGAACACTGAAGCTTTCTTT CASSIEGGTMNTEAFF
TRBJ1-4 . TRBV11-2 TGTGCCAGCAGCTTAGGGTTGCGGGGGCGCGATGAAAAACTGTTTTTT CASSLGLRGRDEKLFF
TRBJ2-3 . TRBV27 TGTGCCAGCAGTCCGGTGGGGCCTAGCACAGATACGCAGTATTTT CASSPVGPSTDTQYF